Shown below are 22 T cell receptor beta chains from a single sample sequenced in a study of blood T cell repertoires in COVID-19. Clones were sequenced by immunoSEQ multiplex PCR, and TCRdb holds only the in-frame ones, with some missing. The table has around 260,000 clones, 86% seen once. Sequencing was carried out using peripheral blood. These receptors originate from a man younger than 35 with active or convalescent COVID-19.

This clone was seen only once. This rearrangement joins TRBV15 to TRBJ2-2, with a tentative D call TRBD1 (6 bases). V lost 9 bases, J lost 2 bases, and 10 bases lay in between. This CDR3 has 13 residues. Looked up from germline, CDR1 is LNHNV and CDR2 is YYDKDF (reference sequence). The CDR3 loop is CATGGQNTGELFF. DNA for the CDR3: TGTGCCACTGGGGGCCAAAACACCGGGGAGCTGTTTTTT.

In its sample, this clone was seen once. V is TRBV27 and J is TRBJ2-5, with a tentative D call TRBD2 (6 bases). Germline CDR1 MNHEY, CDR2 SMNVEV (reference sequence). Trimming took 8 bases from V and 5 from J, leaving 21 bases between them. The CDR3 contains 15 residues. The CDR3 here is CASSLWGGGSETQYF. In DNA form, the CDR3 reads TGTGCCAGCTCTCTTTGGGGAGGAGGAAGCGAGACCCAGTACTTC.

In its sample, this clone was seen once. The chain joins TRBV5-1 to TRBJ2-1; 7 nucleotides line up with TRBD2. The CDR3 sequence is 16 residues long. Germline lookup yields CDR1 SGHRS and CDR2 YFSETQ. V shed 4 bases, J shed 2 bases, and the junction held 9 bases outside the gene matches. The CDR3 loop reads CASSPSGGETYNEQFF. The CDR3 bases are TGCGCCAGCAGCCCTAGTGGGGGGGAGACCTACAATGAGCAGTTCTTC. Using reference TRBV5-1 and TRBJ2-1 for the parts outside the CDR3, the full variable domain is KAGVTQTPRYLIKTRGQQVTLSCSPISGHRSVSWYQQTPGQGLQFLFEYFSETQRNKGNFPGRFSGRQFSNSRSEMNVSTLELGDSALYLCASSPSGGETYNEQFFGPGTRLTVL.

The CDR3: CASSLATGEADTQYF. CDR3 nucleotides: TGCGCCAGCAGCTTGGCGACAGGGGAAGCAGATACGCAGTATTTT. The V and J genes are TRBV5-1 and TRBJ2-3; 8 positions match TRBD1. The V and J ends lost 0 bases and 4 bases, in that order; junction bases with no gene match: 4. Germline CDR1 SGHRS, CDR2 YFSETQ. The CDR3 is 15 residues long.

The chain uses TRBV7-2 and TRBJ2-3; tentative D call: TRBD2 (6 bases). CDR1 and CDR2 from the germline V gene are SGHTA and FQGNSA. The CDR3 extends over 16 amino acids. Trimming stripped 1 base from V and 2 bases from J, with 13 bases between. In nucleotides, the CDR3 is TGTGCCAGCAGCTTAGGTGTCGGGGGAATCACAGATACGCAGTATTTT. Amino acid sequence: CASSLGVGGITDTQYF.

The rearrangement joins TRBV19 to TRBJ2-3, with D perhaps TRBD2 (5 bases). V lost 4 bases and J 10 bases, leaving 15 bases between the germline ends. The CDR3 sequence is 13 residues long. The germline gives CDR1 LNHDA, CDR2 SQIVND (reference sequence). The CDR3 DNA reads TGTGCCAGTAGTACGAAACTAGTTTCAGCGCAGTATTTT. This codes for CASSTKLVSAQYF.

The chain carries TRBV5-4 and TRBJ2-3; 9 nucleotides match TRBD2. The germline CDR1 and CDR2 sequences are SGHNT and YYREEE (reference sequence). The ends lost 6 bases at V and 0 bases at J; junction bases unmatched: 8. The CDR3 spans 16 residues. CDR3 sequence: CASTSAGGISTDTQYF. The CDR3 coding sequence is TGTGCCAGCACCTCGGCGGGGGGGATCAGCACAGATACGCAGTATTTT.

The chain combines TRBV29-1 with TRBJ2-3, with D unclear. Germline lookup yields CDR1 SQVTM and CDR2 ANQGSEA. V lost 4 bases to trimming and J lost 3 bases, with 11 bases between them. This CDR3 region has 13 residues. The CDR3 protein is CSVVKEFTDTQYF. The CDR3 DNA follows: TGCAGCGTTGTGAAGGAGTTTACAGATACGCAGTATTTT.

The gene calls are TRBV2 and TRBJ2-3; no clear D. CDR3 size: 14 residues. CDR1 is SNHLY and CDR2 is FYNNEI in the germline V gene. Deletions cut 3 bases from V and 0 bases from J, with 7 bases between. CDR3: CASSDQRSTDTQYF. CDR3 coding DNA: TGTGCCAGCAGTGATCAGAGGAGCACAGATACGCAGTATTTT. The whole variable domain, remainder taken from reference TRBV2 and TRBJ2-3, is EPEVTQTPSHQVTQMGQEVILRCVPISNHLYFYWYRQILGQKVEFLVSFYNNEISEKSEIFDDQFSVERPDGSNFTLKIRSTKLEDSAMYFCASSDQRSTDTQYFGPGTRLTVL.

The chain recombines TRBV2 with TRBJ2-1; 8 nucleotides align to TRBD2. CDR1 and CDR2 from the germline V gene are SNHLY and FYNNEI. After removal of 4 bases from V and 3 bases from J, the junction contained 5 bases not matched to a gene. There are 15 residues in the CDR3. DNA of the CDR3: TGTGCCAGCAGTGCACGGGGGGGCTACTACAATGAGCAGTTCTTC. It translates to CASSARGGYYNEQFF.

The gene calls are TRBV29-1 and TRBJ2-2, with 10 bases matching TRBD1. This CDR3 spans 16 amino acids. V was pared by 8 bases and J by 1 base, with 10 bases of the junction left unmatched. Germline CDR1 and CDR2: SQVTM and ANQGSEA. The CDR3 DNA reads as TGCAGCTTCCAGGCCCGGGACAGGGGGAACACCGGGGAGCTGTTTTTT. It yields the protein CSFQARDRGNTGELFF.

This chain's CDR3 is CASSSYYPDEKLFF. CDR3 DNA: TGTGCCAGCAGCTCTTATTATCCCGATGAAAAACTGTTTTTT. V gene TRBV7-2 combines with J gene TRBJ1-4; unclear D gene. The CDR3 is 14 amino acids. V was clipped by 4 bases and J by 6 bases, with 12 bases between them. Germline lookup yields CDR1 SGHTA and CDR2 FQGNSA.

V and J are TRBV9 and TRBJ2-3; 8 bases map to TRBD1. CDR1 and CDR2 (germline): SGDLS, YYNGEE. V lost 1 base to trimming and J lost 0 bases; unmatched junction nucleotides: 1. The CDR3 loop spans 15 amino acids. The CDR3 DNA sequence: TGTGCCAGCAGCGTACGGACAGGGAGCACAGATACGCAGTATTTT. This codes for CASSVRTGSTDTQYF.

This sequence joins TRBV24-1 and TRBJ1-2; 8 positions match TRBD1. V lost 4 bases to trimming and J lost 1 base; unmatched junction nucleotides: 7. The CDR3 spans 16 residues. Germline CDR1 is KGHDR and CDR2 is SFDVKD. The CDR3 region is CATSDHTGGVNYGYTF. The CDR3 nucleotides read TGTGCCACCAGTGACCATACAGGGGGAGTTAACTATGGCTACACCTTC.

This chain joins TRBV2 and TRBJ2-5; TRBD2 aligns across 7 bases. CDR3 size: 15 residues. Germline V gives CDR1 SNHLY, CDR2 FYNNEI. The junction had 10 bases not matched to a gene; V was cut back by 2 bases and J by 7 bases. CDR3 bases: TGTGCCAGCAGTGAATCTGGACTAGTGGTTAGGACCCAGTACTTC. Its translation is CASSESGLVVRTQYF. The entire variable domain, with the rest obtained from reference TRBV2 and TRBJ2-5, is as follows: EPEVTQTPSHQVTQMGQEVILRCVPISNHLYFYWYRQILGQKVEFLVSFYNNEISEKSEIFDDQFSVERPDGSNFTLKIRSTKLEDSAMYFCASSESGLVVRTQYFGPGTRLLVL.

The CDR3 nucleotides read TGTGCCAGCAGCCCCATTACGCACAGGGACCGCGGTCATGGCTACACCTTC. It is translated as CASSPITHRDRGHGYTF. The V gene is TRBV14, the J gene TRBJ1-2, with a tentative D call TRBD1 (6 bases). The CDR3 length is 17 residues. Germline CDR1 is SGHDN and CDR2 is FVKESK. Trimming took off 4 bases at V and 6 bases at J, with 24 bases between the two ends.

CDR3 loop: CASSYLGQGGETQYF. In DNA, the CDR3 is TGTGCCAGCAGTTACTTGGGACAGGGGGGAGAGACCCAGTACTTC. The chain recombines TRBV6-5 with TRBJ2-5, with 11 bases aligning to TRBD1. This CDR3 contains 15 residues. CDR1 is MNHEY, CDR2 SVGAGI, per germline. Trimming cost V 1 base and J 4 bases; bases outside gene matches: 2.

Of note for this clone: Other DNA variants within this sample encode the same CDR3. The chain employs TRBV19 and TRBJ1-5; maybe TRBD1 (5 bases). This CDR3 region has 14 residues. Germline lookup yields CDR1 LNHDA and CDR2 SQIVND (reference sequence). Deletions cut 6 bases from V and 2 bases from J, with 11 bases between. This CDR3 is CASSPGGGNQPQHF. DNA for the CDR3: TGTGCCAGTAGCCCCGGGGGAGGCAATCAGCCCCAGCATTTT.

The chain employs TRBV11-2 and TRBJ2-3, with 7 positions matching TRBD2. The CDR3 spans 15 residues. In germline, CDR1 is SGHAT, CDR2 FQNNGV. Trimming cost V 4 bases and J 3 bases; bases outside gene matches: 7. CDR3 in amino acids: CASSYARGGTDTQYF. In DNA form, the CDR3 reads TGTGCCAGCAGCTATGCCCGGGGAGGGACAGATACGCAGTATTTT.

This clone was seen only a few times. Other DNA sequences within the sample encode an identical CDR3. The chain has TRBV9 and TRBJ2-7; 7 bases match TRBD2. Germline loops: CDR1 SGDLS, CDR2 YYNGEE. This CDR3 contains 14 residues. The junction had 4 bases not matched to a gene; V was cut back by 0 bases and J by 4 bases. The CDR3 region is CASSVAPSGYEQYF. The CDR3 nucleotides read TGTGCCAGCAGCGTAGCTCCTAGCGGATACGAGCAGTACTTC. Full variable domain (rest looked up from reference TRBV9 and TRBJ2-7): DSGVTQTPKHLITATGQRVTLRCSPRSGDLSVYWYQQSLDQGLQFLIQYYNGEERAKGNILERFSAQQFPDLHSELNLSSLELGDSALYFCASSVAPSGYEQYFGPGTRLTVT.

The chain joins TRBV2 to TRBJ1-2, with TRBD1 matching over 8 bases. Germline V CDR1 and CDR2: SNHLY, FYNNEI. After removal of 11 bases from V and 4 bases from J, the junction contained 6 bases not matched to a gene. The CDR3 has 12 amino acids. The CDR3 loop reads CAQGGTGYGYTF. The CDR3 nucleotides read TGTGCCCAAGGCGGGACAGGCTATGGCTACACCTTC.

The chain couples TRBV20-1 to TRBJ2-1; D is ambiguous. Germline V gene lookup returns CDR1 DFQATT and CDR2 SNEGSKA (reference sequence). The CDR3 consists of 11 residues. V lost 1 base to trimming and J lost 9 bases, with 7 bases between them. The CDR3 DNA reads TGCAGTGCTAGAGCTAGGAGTGAGCAGTTCTTC. It encodes CSARARSEQFF.